The source of this TCR beta chain is a study of T cells in Graves' hyperthyroidism and ophthalmopathy. Amplification yielded TCR beta CDR3 regions, with RNA transcripts as the source. A set of HTBI primers served as the primers for a first-round RT-PCR of the TCR CDR3. MiXCR, run by TCRdb on the multiplex PCR reads, gives a single entry per CDR3 protein. Counted here are some 300,000 distinct CDR3 sequences, about an eighth occurring once; the ten biggest clones make up more than 7.5%. Each patient was aged 18 to 65 and had newly diagnosed hyperthyroidism of under 2 months' duration. Diagnoses rested on clinical symptoms, serum thyroxine and TRAb, thyroid ultrasound and orbital computed tomography. Whole-study findings and limits: A 13 V-J model separated ophthalmopathy from stable hyperthyroidism.

This clonotype showed up just a few times. Its target is not known. This receptor was identified in a young woman with Graves' hyperthyroidism that later progressed to Graves' ophthalmopathy. Sequencing was done on a sample of blood.

The CDR3 coding sequence is TGTGCCAGCGGCGAGGGAGGAGGCTACACCTTC. Translating gives CASGEGGGYTF. The V call is TRBV3-1, the J call TRBJ1-2; D gene uncertain. Germline V gene lookup returns CDR1 LGHDT and CDR2 YNNKEL (reference sequence). The CDR3 sequence is 11 residues long. The ends were cut back, 8 bases at V and 8 bases at J, with 12 bases in the middle.